The rows below give T cell receptor beta chains drawn from one sample of a study of blood T cell repertoires in COVID-19. Profiled with immunoSEQ multiplex PCR; TCRdb holds only in-frame clones, not every one. The table shows tens of thousands of clones, with over 80% occurring only once. Sequencing was carried out using peripheral blood. Source of these receptors: a man older than 75 with active or convalescent COVID-19. Both conserved end residues are part of each CDR3. The D gene is left open where the match is weak. Some rows mark clone size as missing; the rest say once, few, many or name a class of expanded clone.

j_call d_call clone_size v_call cdr3_aa cdr3_nt
TRBJ2-1 TRBD1 NA TRBV18 CASSPPGQGSYNEQFF TGTGCCAGCTCACCACCCGGACAGGGATCCTACAATGAGCAGTTCTTC
TRBJ2-5 TRBD1 NA TRBV5-1 CASSEDRGYETQYF TGCGCCAGCAGCGAAGACAGGGGCTACGAGACCCAGTACTTC
TRBJ1-5 TRBD1 NA TRBV25-1 CASQDRSNQPQHF TGTGCCAGCCAGGACAGGAGCAATCAGCCCCAGCATTTT
TRBJ2-1 NA NA TRBV7-9 CASSLMQGIYNEQFF TGTGCCAGCAGCTTAATGCAGGGAATCTACAATGAGCAGTTCTTC
TRBJ1-6 NA few TRBV30 CAWSVGWAGILSPLHF TGTGCCTGGAGTGTAGGTTGGGCAGGGATCCTGTCACCCCTCCACTTT
TRBJ2-1 TRBD2 NA TRBV28 CASSWTSGTGQFF TGTGCCAGCAGCTGGACTAGCGGGACCGGGCAGTTCTTC
TRBJ2-7 TRBD2 NA TRBV7-2 CASGSGLAGYEQYF TGTGCCAGCGGCAGTGGACTAGCGGGGTACGAGCAGTACTTC
TRBJ2-7 TRBD1 NA TRBV5-1 CASSTWTGAAYEQYF TGCGCCAGCAGCACGTGGACAGGGGCGGCCTACGAGCAGTACTTC
TRBJ1-5 NA NA TRBV28 CANKRSGGNQPQHF TGTGCGAACAAAAGGTCGGGGGGCAATCAGCCCCAGCATTTT
TRBJ1-1 NA NA TRBV6-5 CASSYGDNSNTEAFF TGTGCCAGCAGTTATGGGGACAACTCGAACACTGAAGCTTTCTTT
TRBJ2-5 TRBD1 NA TRBV6-5 CASRNTGGAETQYF TGTGCCAGCAGGAATACAGGGGGCGCGGAGACCCAGTACTTC
TRBJ2-7 TRBD2 once TRBV3-1/TRBV3-2 CASSQVLAGSYEQYF TGTGCCAGCAGCCAAGTGTTAGCGGGGTCCTACGAGCAGTACTTC
TRBJ2-3 TRBD2 NA TRBV30 CAWSRLADTDTQYF TGTGCCTGGAGTAGACTAGCGGATACAGATACGCAGTATTTT
TRBJ2-7 TRBD1 NA TRBV5-6 CASSLATGRNEQYF TGTGCCAGCAGCTTGGCGACAGGGCGGAACGAGCAGTACTTC
TRBJ2-3 TRBD1 NA TRBV27 CASRPGTGGSDTQYF TGTGCCAGCAGACCCGGGACAGGGGGCTCAGATACGCAGTATTTT
TRBJ2-7 NA NA TRBV6-2/TRBV6-3 CASSYSLGQGKTYEQYF TGTGCCAGCAGTTACTCGTTAGGGCAGGGGAAGACCTACGAGCAGTACTTC
TRBJ1-2 NA NA TRBV28 CASSAYRDGYTF TGTGCCAGCAGTGCCTACAGGGATGGCTACACCTTC
TRBJ1-4 NA NA TRBV7-9 CASSLRAGGEKLFF TGTGCCAGCAGCCTCCGGGCCGGAGGTGAAAAACTGTTTTTT
TRBJ2-5 TRBD2 NA TRBV7-8 CASSLRTSGTAQETQYF TGTGCCAGCAGCTTAAGGACTAGCGGGACCGCCCAAGAGACCCAGTACTTC
TRBJ1-6 NA NA TRBV6-5 CASSYSSQGDNSPLHF TGTGCCAGCAGTTACTCCTCACAGGGTGATAATTCACCCCTCCACTTT
TRBJ2-1 TRBD2 NA TRBV4-3 CASSRGSGLAGYNEQFF TGCGCCAGCAGCAGAGGAAGCGGCCTAGCGGGGTACAATGAGCAGTTCTTC
TRBJ1-5 TRBD1 once TRBV6-5 CASRSGTGGNQPQHF TGTGCCAGCAGGTCCGGGACAGGGGGCAATCAGCCCCAGCATTTT
TRBJ1-2 TRBD1 NA TRBV2 CASRVGQDYGYTF TGTGCCAGCAGGGTAGGACAGGACTATGGCTACACCTTC
TRBJ2-2 TRBD2 NA TRBV11-3 CASSLLAANTGELFF TGTGCCAGCAGCTTACTAGCGGCGAACACCGGGGAGCTGTTTTTT
TRBJ2-5 NA NA TRBV5-1 CASSLWQGAETQYF TGCGCCAGCAGCTTGTGGCAGGGTGCAGAGACCCAGTACTTC
TRBJ1-5 NA few TRBV2 CASSVEGFGNQPQHF TGTGCCAGCAGTGTGGAGGGCTTCGGCAATCAGCCCCAGCATTTT
TRBJ2-7 NA NA TRBV3-1/TRBV3-2 CASSETATEQYF TGTGCCAGCAGTGAGACAGCGACCGAGCAGTACTTC
TRBJ2-1 TRBD2 NA TRBV20-1 CSASSGRRDNEQFF TGCAGTGCTAGTAGCGGGAGACGGGACAATGAGCAGTTCTTC
TRBJ1-1 NA NA TRBV2 CASSVRGWTEAFF TGTGCCAGCAGTGTTAGGGGGTGGACTGAAGCTTTCTTT
TRBJ2-7 NA NA TRBV6-5 CASRRDTTSYEQYF TGTGCCAGCAGACGGGACACAACGTCCTACGAGCAGTACTTC
TRBJ2-7 NA NA TRBV10-2 CASSESGATLQYF TGCGCCAGCAGTGAGTCTGGAGCTACTCTGCAGTACTTC
TRBJ1-1 TRBD1 NA TRBV4-1 CASSLRLYPGQMNTEAFF TGCGCCAGCAGCCTGCGGCTTTATCCGGGACAGATGAACACTGAAGCTTTCTTT